This is a list of T cell receptor beta chains from one sample in a study of blood T cell repertoires in COVID-19. Repertoires were generated with immunoSEQ multiplex PCR, while TCRdb's copy carries only in-frame clones and drops some. The sample lists approximately 74,000 clones, roughly 80% seen once, with about 4.8% in the top ten. Specimen: peripheral blood. The origin of the receptors is a woman older than 75 with active or convalescent COVID-19. Both conserved end residues are part of each CDR3. The D gene is left open where the match is weak. Clone size appears in some rows only: once, few, many, or a class for an expanded clone.

TRBJ2-7 14 TRBV6-5 - TRBD1 CASSYIGRGYEQYF TGTGCCAGCAGTTACATCGGCAGGGGGTACGAGCAGTACTTC
TRBJ1-3 18 TRBV3-1/TRBV3-2 - - CASTKSGIRGGSGNTIYF TGTGCCAGCACCAAAAGTGGGATCCGGGGAGGCTCTGGAAACACCATATATTTT
TRBJ1-5 14 TRBV11-2 few - CASSLGLDNQPQHF TGTGCCAGCAGCTTAGGGCTAGACAATCAGCCCCAGCATTTT
TRBJ2-2 16 TRBV7-6 - TRBD1 CASSLDGPGGSGELFF TGTGCCAGCAGCTTAGATGGTCCAGGGGGTTCCGGGGAGCTGTTTTTT
TRBJ1-4 15 TRBV29-1 - - CSVAPSGVANEKLFF TGCAGCGTTGCCCCTAGCGGGGTCGCTAATGAAAAACTGTTTTTT
TRBJ1-3 15 TRBV4-1 - - CASSQPAVGGNTIYF TGCGCCAGCAGCCAACCCGCGGTAGGAGGAAACACCATATATTTT
TRBJ1-1 14 TRBV2 - - CASSVQLPNTEAFF TGTGCCAGCAGTGTACAGCTTCCCAACACTGAAGCTTTCTTT
TRBJ1-1 15 TRBV19 - TRBD1 CASSPTGGWLTEAFF TGTGCCAGTAGTCCTACAGGGGGCTGGCTCACTGAAGCTTTCTTT
TRBJ2-3 15 TRBV2 - - CASATWLALTDTQYF TGTGCCAGCGCGACTTGGCTAGCTCTCACAGATACGCAGTATTTT
TRBJ2-7 15 TRBV5-1 - - CASSLGTAFFYEQYF TGCGCCAGCAGCTTGGGGACAGCGTTTTTCTACGAGCAGTACTTC
TRBJ2-7 12 TRBV5-8 - TRBD1 CASSTGGREQYF TGTGCCTCATCGACAGGGGGACGCGAGCAGTACTTC
TRBJ1-1 15 TRBV6-2/TRBV6-3 - - CASSLGGEPRGKAFF TGTGCCAGCAGCCTCGGGGGTGAGCCCCGAGGGAAGGCTTTCTTT
TRBJ2-7 14 TRBV11-1 few - CASSRSATQAEQYF TGTGCCAGCAGCCGGTCGGCTACCCAGGCCGAGCAGTACTTC
TRBJ2-7 14 TRBV5-1 - - CASSALGRATEQYF TGCGCCAGCAGCGCATTAGGCAGGGCCACCGAGCAGTACTTC
TRBJ2-7 14 TRBV5-4 - TRBD1 CASSLQGSSYEQYF TGTGCCAGCAGCTTACAGGGGTCTAGCTACGAGCAGTACTTC
TRBJ2-5 15 TRBV7-3 - TRBD2 CASRAGTSGGETQYF TGTGCCAGCAGGGCCGGGACTAGCGGGGGGGAGACCCAGTACTTC
TRBJ1-4 14 TRBV7-9 - TRBD1 CASSWTGDNEKLFF TGTGCCAGCAGCTGGACAGGTGATAATGAAAAACTGTTTTTT
TRBJ2-3 14 TRBV14 once TRBD1 CASSRGSGGDRKYF TGTGCCAGCAGCCGAGGAAGTGGTGGGGACAGAAAGTATTTT
TRBJ2-5 16 TRBV27 - TRBD2 CASKVSASGYQETQYF TGTGCCAGCAAGGTCAGTGCTAGCGGATACCAAGAGACCCAGTACTTC
TRBJ2-7 14 TRBV2 - - CASSGTRGAGEQYF TGTGCCAGCAGTGGAACCCGGGGGGCGGGGGAGCAGTACTTC
TRBJ1-5 12 TRBV30 - - CAWSTGNGPQHF TGTGCCTGGAGCACAGGGAATGGGCCCCAGCATTTT
TRBJ2-3 16 TRBV30 - TRBD2 CAWSPLAELSTDTQYF TGTGCCTGGAGTCCTCTAGCGGAACTAAGCACAGATACGCAGTATTTT
TRBJ2-7 16 TRBV28 - - CASSTSGTGTFYEQYF -
TRBJ2-7 13 TRBV29-1 - TRBD2 CSVDASGSYEQYF TGCAGCGTTGATGCTAGCGGTTCCTACGAGCAGTACTTC
TRBJ1-5 15 TRBV27 - TRBD1 CASSSRAGGLQPQHF TGTGCCAGCAGTTCCCGGGCAGGGGGCCTTCAGCCCCAGCATTTT
TRBJ2-3 15 TRBV10-3 - - CAISESGGSTDTQYF TGTGCCATCAGTGAGTCGGGGGGAAGCACAGATACGCAGTATTTT
TRBJ2-5 16 TRBV20-1 - - CSASRRSVTLQETQYF TGCAGTGCTAGTAGGCGGTCGGTCACGTTACAAGAGACCCAGTACTTC
TRBJ2-2 18 TRBV5-1 - TRBD2 CASSTGLAGGANTGELFF TGCGCCAGCAGCACCGGACTAGCGGGGGGGGCGAACACCGGGGAGCTGTTTTTT
TRBJ2-7 16 TRBV18 - TRBD1 CASSPNADRGSYEQYF TGTGCCAGCTCACCCAACGCGGACAGGGGCTCCTACGAGCAGTACTTC